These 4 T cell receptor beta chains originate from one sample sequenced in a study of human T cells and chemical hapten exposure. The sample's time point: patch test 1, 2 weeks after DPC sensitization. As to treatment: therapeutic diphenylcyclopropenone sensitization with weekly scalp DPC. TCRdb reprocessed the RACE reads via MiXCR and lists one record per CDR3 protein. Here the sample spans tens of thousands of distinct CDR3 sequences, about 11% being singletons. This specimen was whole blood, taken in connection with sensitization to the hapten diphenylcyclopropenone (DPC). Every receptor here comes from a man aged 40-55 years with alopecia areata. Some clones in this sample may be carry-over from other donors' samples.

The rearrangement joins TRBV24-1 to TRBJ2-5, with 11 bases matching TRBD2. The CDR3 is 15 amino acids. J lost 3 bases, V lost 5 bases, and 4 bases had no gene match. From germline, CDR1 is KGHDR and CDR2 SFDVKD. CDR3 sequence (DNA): TGTGCCACCAGTGGGGCGGGACTAGCGGAAGAGACCCAGTACTTC. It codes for CATSGAGLAEETQYF.

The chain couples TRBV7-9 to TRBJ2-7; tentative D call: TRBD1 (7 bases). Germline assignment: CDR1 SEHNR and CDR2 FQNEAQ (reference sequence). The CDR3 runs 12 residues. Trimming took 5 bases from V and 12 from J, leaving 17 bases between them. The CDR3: CASSQTGLEGYF. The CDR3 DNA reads TGTGCCAGCAGCCAGACAGGGTTGGAGGGGTACTTC.

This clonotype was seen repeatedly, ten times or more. The CDR3 loop reads CASSAGQGRYTF. In DNA form, the CDR3 reads TGTGCCAGCAGTGCGGGACAGGGACGCTACACCTTC. The chain has TRBV25-1 and TRBJ1-2, with 9 bases that match TRBD1. CDR1 is MGHDK, CDR2 SYGVNS, per germline. This CDR3 is 12 amino acids long. The ends lost 4 bases at V and 9 bases at J; junction bases unmatched: 3.

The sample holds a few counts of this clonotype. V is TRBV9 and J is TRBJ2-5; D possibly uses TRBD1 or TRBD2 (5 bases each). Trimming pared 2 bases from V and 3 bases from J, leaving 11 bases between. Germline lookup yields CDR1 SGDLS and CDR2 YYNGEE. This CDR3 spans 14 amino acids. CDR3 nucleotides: TGTGCCAGCAGCGTGGGGGTTGCCGAAGAGACCCAGTACTTC. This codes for CASSVGVAEETQYF.